The 22 T cell receptor beta chains reported below all come from one sample, sequenced in a study of neurological immune-mediated disorders. TCRdb reprocessed the 5' RACE reads via MiXCR and lists one record per CDR3 protein. The sample consists of 15,000 to 20,000 distinct CDR3 sequences, about 10% of them appearing once. Sequencing was carried out using CD8+ T cells from blood. These receptors originate from a woman aged 45 to 65 in good health.

This clonotype has a count of ten or more. CDR3 amino acids: CASSHDAWGENTEAFF. CDR3 in DNA: TGTGCCAGCAGCCACGATGCGTGGGGGGAAAACACTGAAGCTTTCTTT. V usage is TRBV4-2 and J usage is TRBJ1-1; weak D call: TRBD1 (5 bases). The germline gives CDR1 LGHNA, CDR2 YNFKEQ. V was pared by 3 bases and J by 2 bases, with 16 bases between. This CDR3 spans 16 amino acids.

This clonotype was detected ten times or more. The V gene is TRBV5-1, the J gene TRBJ1-2; D remains unclear. Trimming shortened V by 3 bases and J by 4 bases, and 13 bases separated the two germline ends. The CDR3 is 14 amino acids. CDR1 and CDR2 (germline): SGHRS, YFSETQ. The CDR3 nucleotides read TGCGCCAGCAGCTCTGAGTCCGACGCCTATGGCTACACCTTC. Its protein product is CASSSESDAYGYTF. Combining the CDR3 with reference TRBV5-1 and TRBJ1-2 gives the whole variable domain KAGVTQTPRYLIKTRGQQVTLSCSPISGHRSVSWYQQTPGQGLQFLFEYFSETQRNKGNFPGRFSGRQFSNSRSEMNVSTLELGDSALYLCASSSESDAYGYTFGSGTRLTVV.

At least ten counts were recorded for this clonotype. This sequence joins TRBV20-1 and TRBJ2-7; the D gene is possibly TRBD1 (6 bases). CDR3 length: 14 residues. Germline CDR1 reads DFQATT; CDR2 reads SNEGSKA (reference sequence). Trimming stripped 3 bases from V and 0 bases from J, with 12 bases between. The CDR3 is CSASPPDSSYEQYF. DNA for the CDR3: TGCAGTGCTAGCCCTCCGGACAGCTCCTACGAGCAGTACTTC.

This clonotype was seen ten or more times. The chain has TRBV5-1 and TRBJ2-7; D unclear. Germline loops: CDR1 SGHRS, CDR2 YFSETQ. V lost 0 bases and J 2 bases, leaving 6 bases between the germline ends. The CDR3 length is 13 residues. The CDR3 region has the DNA TGCGCCAGCAGCTTGGATTGGGCCTACGAGCAGTACTTC. This sequence encodes CASSLDWAYEQYF.

This clonotype was seen ten or more times. The V call is TRBV7-9, the J call TRBJ1-2; D gene unclear. CDR3 size: 13 residues. Trimming cost V 2 bases and J 8 bases, with 12 bases left between them. CDR1 is SEHNR, CDR2 FQNEAQ, per germline (reference sequence). CDR3 bases: TGTGCCAGCAGCTTACCACTCACTAAGGGCTACACCTTC. Amino acid sequence: CASSLPLTKGYTF.

This clonotype has ten or more counts. V usage is TRBV29-1 and J usage is TRBJ2-7, with TRBD2 as a possible D gene (6 bases). V lost 0 bases, J lost 3 bases, and 15 bases lay in between. The CDR3 contains 15 residues. The germline V gene encodes CDR1 SQVTM and CDR2 ANQGSEA. The CDR3 sequence: CSVEDLRPEGYEQYF. Here the CDR3 DNA reads TGCAGCGTTGAAGATCTGCGGCCGGAGGGCTACGAGCAGTACTTC.

There are many counts of this clonotype. The chain carries TRBV20-1 and TRBJ1-1; D is uncertain. Germline assignment: CDR1 DFQATT and CDR2 SNEGSKA (reference sequence). This CDR3 comprises 11 residues. V was trimmed by 3 bases and J by 8 bases, leaving 10 bases between them. Here the CDR3 DNA reads TGCAGTGCTAGTTTGGGATTCGAAGCTTTCTTT. Translating it yields CSASLGFEAFF.

This clonotype counts as medium-sized (0.01 to 0.1%). The CDR3 spells CAIGGRQGDSYEQYF. The CDR3 bases are TGTGCCATCGGGGGCAGACAGGGAGACTCCTACGAGCAGTACTTC. This chain joins TRBV10-3 and TRBJ2-7; TRBD1 aligns across 7 bases. This CDR3 is 15 amino acids long. CDR1 is ENHRY and CDR2 is SYGVKD in the germline V gene. The V and J ends lost 8 bases and 0 bases, in that order; junction bases with no gene match: 10.

This clonotype was recorded many times. The gene calls are TRBV5-1 and TRBJ2-7; 10 bases map to TRBD2. This CDR3 is 14 amino acids long. Germline CDR1 and CDR2: SGHRS and YFSETQ. J was trimmed by 7 bases and V by 5 bases; bases with no gene match: 9. The CDR3 nucleotides are TGCGCCAGCAGTTTCGCTAGCGGGAGTCGGGAGCAGTACTTC. Translated: CASSFASGSREQYF.

This clonotype was picked up many times. The J gene is TRBJ1-2, the V gene TRBV28; 7 bases line up with TRBD1. V lost 2 bases and J lost 2; bases outside the gene matches: 2. The CDR3 has 14 amino acids. Germline CDR1 reads MDHEN; CDR2 reads SYDVKM. CDR3 DNA: TGTGCCAGCAGTTTACCGGGACAGAACTATGGCTACACCTTC. The encoded protein is CASSLPGQNYGYTF.

This clonotype has ten or more counts. V and J are TRBV2 and TRBJ1-2; D might be TRBD1 (5 bases). V dropped 9 bases and J dropped 8 bases, with 19 bases sitting between them. The CDR3 is 13 amino acids. CDR1 and CDR2 from the germline V gene are SNHLY and FYNNEI. The CDR3 spells CASPGVGFGGYTF. In DNA, the CDR3 is TGTGCCAGTCCGGGGGTGGGTTTTGGAGGCTACACCTTC.

The CDR3 spells CSARRQAIYEQYF. CDR3 in DNA: TGCAGTGCTAGACGTCAGGCCATCTACGAGCAGTACTTC. The chain combines TRBV20-1 with TRBJ2-7; D ambiguous. Germline V lookup: CDR1 DFQATT, CDR2 SNEGSKA (reference sequence). The CDR3 runs 13 residues. Trimming shortened V by 2 bases and J by 3 bases, and 11 bases separated the two germline ends.

This clonotype came up many times. The chain couples TRBV28 to TRBJ2-7; 7 bases are shared with TRBD2. The junction had 8 bases not matched to a gene; V was cut back by 2 bases and J by 4 bases. CDR1 and CDR2 (germline): MDHEN, SYDVKM. The CDR3 length is 15 residues. CDR3 nucleotide sequence: TGTGCCAGCAGTTTACCTTGGGGGGGTGGGTACGAGCAGTACTTC. Protein sequence: CASSLPWGGGYEQYF.

J is TRBJ1-5 and V is TRBV12-3 or TRBV12-4; no firm D call. Trimming removed 0 bases from V and 7 bases from J, with 7 bases in between. The CDR3 extends over 13 amino acids. In DNA, the CDR3 is TGTGCCAGCAGTTTAGCGAACTGGCAGCCCCAGCATTTT. Translated: CASSLANWQPQHF.

This clonotype was seen repeatedly, ten times or more. V is TRBV10-3 and J is TRBJ2-7, with TRBD1 matching over 7 bases. The CDR3 is made up of 15 amino acids. From germline, CDR1 is ENHRY and CDR2 SYGVKD. Trimming removed 4 bases from V and 0 bases from J; junction bases left unmatched: 6. DNA of the CDR3: TGTGCCATCAGTGCCAGACAGGGTAGCTCCTACGAGCAGTACTTC. This translates into CAISARQGSSYEQYF.

At least ten counts were recorded for this clonotype. The chain joins TRBV9 to TRBJ1-1, with TRBD1 identical over 9 bases. CDR3 length equals 15 residues. CDR1 and CDR2 from the germline V gene are SGDLS and YYNGEE. V lost 3 bases and J lost 4; bases outside the gene matches: 7. CDR3 sequence: CASSGQDRGSTEAFF. The CDR3 DNA sequence: TGTGCCAGCAGCGGCCAGGACAGGGGCTCCACTGAAGCTTTCTTT.

This clonotype was observed at least ten times. The junction and the germline gene differ at one end; a read error may be behind it. The rearrangement links TRBV7-9 to TRBJ2-5; the D gene is possibly TRBD1 (5 bases). The CDR3 covers 13 residues. CDR1 and CDR2 (germline): SEHNR, FQNEAQ (reference sequence). CDR3 protein: CTSSPDSQETQYF. CDR3 DNA sequence: TGTACCAGCAGCCCTGACAGCCAAGAGACCCAGTACTTC. Drawing the rest from reference TRBV7-9 and TRBJ2-5, the complete variable domain is DTGVSQNPRHKITKRGQNVTFRCDPISEHNRLYWYRQTLGQGPEFLTYFQNEAQLEKSRLLSDRFSAERPKGSFSTLEIQRTEQGDSAMYLCTSSPDSQETQYFGPGTRLLVL.

The chain links TRBV20-1 to TRBJ2-1, with D tentatively TRBD1 (5 bases). Trimming stripped 0 bases from V and 0 bases from J, with 12 bases between. This CDR3 spans 16 amino acids. From germline, CDR1 is DFQATT and CDR2 SNEGSKA (reference sequence). CDR3 in DNA: TGCAGTGCTAGAGATTACGGGCAGGGCTCCTACAATGAGCAGTTCTTC. It encodes CSARDYGQGSYNEQFF.

This clonotype counts as large. The genes are TRBV20-1 and TRBJ2-3, with 8 bases matching TRBD2. There are 21 residues in the CDR3. Trimming removed 5 bases from V and 4 bases from J; junction bases left unmatched: 29. Germline V gene data show CDR1 as DFQATT and CDR2 as SNEGSKA (reference sequence). CDR3 sequence (DNA): TGCAGTGCTTGGGAAAAGGCAGTGCTAGAGGTAGCGGGGACGGAGCCAGATACGCAGTATTTT. This translates into CSAWEKAVLEVAGTEPDTQYF.

This clonotype is labeled as medium-sized. The chain has TRBV10-1 and TRBJ2-1; no clear D gene. The CDR3 totals 12 residues. The germline V and J ends were trimmed by 3 bases and 6 bases, with 6 bases remaining between them. The germline gives CDR1 WNHNN, CDR2 SYGVQD (reference sequence). The chain's CDR3 is CASSELSNEQFF. The CDR3 DNA reads as TGCGCCAGCAGTGAACTCAGCAATGAGCAGTTCTTC.

This clonotype was counted ten times or more. The gene calls are TRBV29-1 and TRBJ2-7, with D perhaps TRBD2 (5 bases). The V gene's germline CDR1 is SQVTM and CDR2 ANQGSEA. Trimming cost V 3 bases and J 4 bases, with 7 bases left between them. CDR3 length equals 11 residues. The CDR3 region is CSVDEGYEQYF. DNA of the CDR3: TGCAGCGTTGATGAGGGTTACGAGCAGTACTTC.

This clonotype was observed many times. The J gene is TRBJ1-1, the V gene TRBV20-1; possible D gene TRBD1, 5 bases. The CDR3 is made up of 15 amino acids. CDR1 and CDR2 (germline): DFQATT, SNEGSKA (reference sequence). Trimming removed 0 bases at V and 0 bases at J, with 11 bases between. DNA of the CDR3: TGCAGTGCTAGAGATAGGGGACTCGTGAACACTGAAGCTTTCTTT. Translation gives CSARDRGLVNTEAFF.